Sequencing of this T cell receptor (beta chain) was carried out in a study of T cell responses to AZD1222 COVID-19 vaccine (dated by TCRdb to the early 2020s). At the level of the whole study: A total of 240 or so trial participants underwent TCR sequencing, of whom about 210 had received two doses of AZD1222 and 26 had received two doses of the MenACWY control vaccine. Trial participants were enrolled by age into subgroups of 18-55, 56-69 and 70-plus years, and around 150, 29 and 61 TCR-sequenced participants, respectively, were included in these subgroups.

This specimen's time point label, interpreted: about 28 days (+/-7) after the second vaccine dose. Because spike-specific TCR depth and breadth did not differ between the two schedules, AZD1222 recipients who got a second dose at roughly 4 weeks were pooled with those who got a second dose at roughly 12 weeks. The vaccinee samples were drawn from two UK trials, COV001 and COV002, one of which was a single-blind randomized controlled phase 2/3 trial testing AZD1222 (ChAdOx1 nCoV-19) in healthy adults. Trial participant PBMC samples were collected at day 0 and day 28 after the second dose for TCRbeta chain sequencing. The full study reports these points: Epitopes outside the regions mutated in the B.1.351 and B.1.1.7 variants were reportedly recognized by nearly half of the unique spike-specific TCRs. The 56-69-year group was small, and its depth increase did not reach significance, likely because of low power. Because no day 14 peak-response samples were available, repertoires were characterized only after the peak T cell response. Most participants were white British and females outnumbered males, and the authors suggested that clonal diversity may have been underestimated. CD4 TCRs associated with the vaccine covered the entire spike protein, and the dominant responses were in regions 160-218 and 743-854. A significant rise in spike-specific TCR breadth and depth was observed after two AZD1222 doses relative to day 0 and relative to MenACWY recipients. Conclusions about previously exposed vaccinees are limited because only five to seven AZD1222 recipients were SARS-CoV-2 seropositive at baseline.

With regard to this clone: This receptor's antigen is unknown. No much larger clone exists at a distance of one base, and base qualities are not known.

From the cysteine up to the phenylalanine, the CDR3 has a length of 13 residues. The only DNA kept is the CDR3, 39 bases in frame from the first base. Trimming takes 1 base from V and 2 bases from J, and the germline ends sit 6 bases apart. Based on the germline V gene, the CDR1 and CDR2 sequences are SGHAT and FQNNGV. The CDR3 regions of human TCRbeta chains were subjected to immunosequencing. Per the source publication's procedure: TCRs in the repertoires were matched against a reference library of SARS-CoV-2-specific TCRs that had been generated with the MIRA antigen-specificity platform. Breadth was defined as the fraction of unique TCRs that were SARS-CoV-2-associated, and depth was defined as the fraction of total T cells that were SARS-CoV-2-associated. Using the MIRA data, each spike-specific TCR was mapped to the spike region that the TCR reacts to and placed in a CD4 or CD8 class. Log10-transformed breadth and depth values were compared by one-way ANOVA with Sidak's multiple comparisons tests. TCRdb obtained this table from immuneACCESS and retained in-frame rearrangements with V and J assigned. These tables miss some clones; where compared with another copy, unresolved V genes account for less than half of the shortfall, and the remainder is unexplained. The V and J calls and clone size come from that table; D and trimming were worked out from the DNA. Present in this sample are under 170,000 clones, around nine tenths of which were seen just once. The leading ten clones occupy 3% to 3.5% of the sample.

The clonotype was recovered from an adult who received the AZD1222 COVID-19 vaccine. Sequences were derived from peripheral blood, sampled 28 days after the second AZD1222 dose. The V gene is TRBV11-2 and the J gene is TRBJ2-7, with no reliable assignment of the D segment. The encoded CDR3 is CASSLAQAYEQYF. The DNA sequence reads TGTGCCAGCAGCTTAGCCCAGGCCTACGAGCAGTACTTC.